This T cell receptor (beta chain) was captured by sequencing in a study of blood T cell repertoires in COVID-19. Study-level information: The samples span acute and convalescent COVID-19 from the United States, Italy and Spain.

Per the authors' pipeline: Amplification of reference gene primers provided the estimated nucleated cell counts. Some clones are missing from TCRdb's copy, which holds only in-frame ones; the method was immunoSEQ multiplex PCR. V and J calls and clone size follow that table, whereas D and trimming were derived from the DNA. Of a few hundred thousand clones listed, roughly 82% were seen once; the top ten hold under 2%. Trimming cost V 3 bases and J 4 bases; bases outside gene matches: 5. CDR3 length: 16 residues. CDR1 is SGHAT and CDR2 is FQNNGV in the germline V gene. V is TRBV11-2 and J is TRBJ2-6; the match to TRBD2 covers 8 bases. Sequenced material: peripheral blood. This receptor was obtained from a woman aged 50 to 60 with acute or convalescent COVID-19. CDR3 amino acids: CASSLSAGAGANVLTF. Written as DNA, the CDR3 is TGTGCCAGCAGCTTGTCAGCGGGAGCCGGGGCCAACGTCCTGACTTTC.